This TCR beta chain derives from a study of blood T cell repertoires in COVID-19. This table comes from immunoSEQ multiplex PCR, and its TCRdb copy is limited to in-frame clones, with some not included. Of about 250,000 clones in the sample, about four fifths were seen once. The length of the CDR3 is 17 residues. Trimming stripped 7 bases from V and 6 bases from J, with 24 bases between. Germline V gene sequence: CDR1 SNHLY, CDR2 FYNNEI. V gene TRBV2 combines with J gene TRBJ2-2, with D maybe TRBD1 (6 bases). What was sequenced was PBMCs or T cells enriched from blood (not recorded which). The sequence derives from a woman in her 40s who had been exposed to COVID-19. In DNA, the CDR3 is TGTGCCAGCACCGGATCGACAGGTTTTTTGGTAGCCGGGGAGCTGTTTTTT. Its protein is CASTGSTGFLVAGELFF.